This section outlines one TCR beta chain sequence together with its context. This CDR3 is built from 13 residues. Germline-derived CDR1 and CDR2 are SGHTA and FQGNSA. Losses at the gene ends were 5 bases for V and 6 bases for J; bases not matched to a gene: 5. Clones were read by immunoSEQ multiplex PCR, and TCRdb kept only the in-frame ones, dropping some. The sample shows about 150,000 clones, approximately 78% of them seen only once. The data are from a study of blood T cell repertoires in COVID-19. Turning to the study itself: Spain, Italy and the United States supplied samples that represented acute and convalescent COVID-19.

The rearrangement links TRBV7-2 to TRBJ1-1, with 8 positions matching TRBD1. The sequenced material came from peripheral blood. This TCR came from a human donor with acute or convalescent COVID-19. The donor label of this sample is uncertain. CDR3 sequence (DNA): TGTGCCAGCAGCCCGAGGGGACAGGCTGAAGCTTTCTTT. Translated, it gives CASSPRGQAEAFF.